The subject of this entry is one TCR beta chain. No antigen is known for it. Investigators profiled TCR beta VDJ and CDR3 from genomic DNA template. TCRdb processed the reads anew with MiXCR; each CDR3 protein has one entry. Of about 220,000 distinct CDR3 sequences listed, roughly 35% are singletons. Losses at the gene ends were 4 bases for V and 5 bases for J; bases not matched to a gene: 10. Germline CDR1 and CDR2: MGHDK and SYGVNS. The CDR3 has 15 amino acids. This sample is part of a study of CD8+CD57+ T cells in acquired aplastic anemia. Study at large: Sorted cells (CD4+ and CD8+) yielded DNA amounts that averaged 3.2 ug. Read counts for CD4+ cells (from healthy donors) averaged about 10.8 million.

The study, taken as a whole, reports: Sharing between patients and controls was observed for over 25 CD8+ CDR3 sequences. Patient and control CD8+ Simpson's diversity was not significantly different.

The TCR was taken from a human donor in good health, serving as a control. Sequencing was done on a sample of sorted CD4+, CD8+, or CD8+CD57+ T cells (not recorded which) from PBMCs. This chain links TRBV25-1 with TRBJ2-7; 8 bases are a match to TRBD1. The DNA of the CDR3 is TGTGCCAGCAGTGGGGGGGCAGGGGGCGGGAACGAGCAGTACTTC. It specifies CASSGGAGGGNEQYF.